The clone carrying this TCR beta chain occurred a few times. Its specificity is unknown. TCRdb reprocessed the PCR reads via MiXCR and lists one record per CDR3 protein. Of more than 450,000 distinct CDR3 sequences detected, about 25% appear once; the ten largest clones hold approximately 0.8%. The source of the sample is a study of molecular identifiers for immune sequencing clone quantification. Study findings and constraints: Clonotypes surpassing 20 RNA copies contained over 98% of effector molecules, versus under 1% in naive cells. Among one million naive cells, spiked Jurkat TCR RNA from a single cell was reportedly detectable.

The TCR sequence derives from a human donor in good health. Some libraries in this study had Jurkat cell RNA spiked in. The material sequenced was naive CD8+ T cells from blood, with Jurkat cell RNA spiked in. Described subset: FACS-sorted CD8+CD4-CCR7+CD45RA+ naive T cells.

The CDR3, as DNA: TGTGCCAGCAGTACCGGGCCTCGGTTATACGAGCAGTACTTC. Its protein product is CASSTGPRLYEQYF. V is TRBV27 and J is TRBJ2-7; D is undetermined. V dropped 5 bases and J dropped 4 bases, with 15 bases sitting between them. The CDR3 is made up of 14 amino acids. Germline lookup yields CDR1 MNHEY and CDR2 SMNVEV (reference sequence).